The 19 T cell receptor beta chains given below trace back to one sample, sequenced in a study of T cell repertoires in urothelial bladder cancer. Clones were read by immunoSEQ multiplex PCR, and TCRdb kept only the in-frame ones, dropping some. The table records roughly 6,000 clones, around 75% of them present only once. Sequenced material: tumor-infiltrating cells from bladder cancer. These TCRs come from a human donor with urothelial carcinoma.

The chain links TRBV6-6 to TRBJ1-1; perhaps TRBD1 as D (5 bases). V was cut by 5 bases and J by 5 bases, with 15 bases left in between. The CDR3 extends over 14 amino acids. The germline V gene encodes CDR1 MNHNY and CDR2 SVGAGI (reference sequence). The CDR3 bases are TGTGCCAGCAGTAAACAGGTACGAGAAACTGAAGCTTTCTTT. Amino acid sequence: CASSKQVRETEAFF.

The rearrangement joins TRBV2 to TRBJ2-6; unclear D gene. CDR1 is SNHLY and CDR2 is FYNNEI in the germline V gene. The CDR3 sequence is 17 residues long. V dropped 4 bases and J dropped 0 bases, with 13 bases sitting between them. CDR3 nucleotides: TGTGCCAGCAGTGGGCAGGTCCTTCACTCTGGGGCCAACGTCCTGACTTTC. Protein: CASSGQVLHSGANVLTF.

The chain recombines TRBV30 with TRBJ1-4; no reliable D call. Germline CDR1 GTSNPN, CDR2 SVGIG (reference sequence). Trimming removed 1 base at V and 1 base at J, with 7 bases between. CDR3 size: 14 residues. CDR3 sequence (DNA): TGTGCCTGGAGTGACTATGGAACTAATGAAAAACTGTTTTTT. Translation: CAWSDYGTNEKLFF.

Here the CDR3 reads CATSRVDRAYLQAFF. The CDR3 DNA reads as TGTGCCACCAGCAGAGTAGACAGGGCATATCTCCAGGCTTTCTTT. The chain combines TRBV15 with TRBJ1-1, with 7 bases matching TRBD1. V was clipped by 1 base and J by 11 bases; unmatched bases: 13. Germline V gene sequence: CDR1 LNHNV, CDR2 YYDKDF (reference sequence). The CDR3 is made up of 15 amino acids.

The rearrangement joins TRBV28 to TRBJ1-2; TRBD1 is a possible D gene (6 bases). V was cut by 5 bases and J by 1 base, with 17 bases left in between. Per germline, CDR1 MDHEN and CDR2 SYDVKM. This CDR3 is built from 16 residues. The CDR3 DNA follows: TGTGCCAGCAGTCCGCCGACAGGAACCATTAACTATGGCTACACCTTC. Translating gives CASSPPTGTINYGYTF.

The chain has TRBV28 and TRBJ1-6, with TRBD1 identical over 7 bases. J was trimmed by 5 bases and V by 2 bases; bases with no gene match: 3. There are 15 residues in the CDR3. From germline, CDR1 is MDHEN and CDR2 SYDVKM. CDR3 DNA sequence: TGTGCCAGCAGTTTAGGGGACAGAAATAATTCACCCCTCCACTTT. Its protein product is CASSLGDRNNSPLHF.

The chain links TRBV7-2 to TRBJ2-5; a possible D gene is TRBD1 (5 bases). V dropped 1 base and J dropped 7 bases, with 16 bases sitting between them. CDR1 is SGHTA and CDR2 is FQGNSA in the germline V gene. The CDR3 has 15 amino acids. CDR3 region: CASSLGTTILRTQYF. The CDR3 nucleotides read TGTGCCAGCAGCTTAGGGACAACGATCCTACGGACCCAGTACTTC.

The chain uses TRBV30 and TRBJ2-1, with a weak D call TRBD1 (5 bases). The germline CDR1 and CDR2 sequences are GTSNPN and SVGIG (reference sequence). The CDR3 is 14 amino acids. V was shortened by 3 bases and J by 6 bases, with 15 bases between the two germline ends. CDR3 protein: CAWSSDPQGNEQFF. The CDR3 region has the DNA TGTGCCTGGAGCTCCGACCCTCAGGGCAATGAGCAGTTCTTC.

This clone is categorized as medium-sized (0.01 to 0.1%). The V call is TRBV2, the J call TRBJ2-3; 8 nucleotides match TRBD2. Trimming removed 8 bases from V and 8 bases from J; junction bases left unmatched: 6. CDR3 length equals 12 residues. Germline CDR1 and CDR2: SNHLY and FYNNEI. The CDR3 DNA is TGTGCCAGCGCCTCCCTAGCGGGTACGCAGTATTTT. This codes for CASASLAGTQYF. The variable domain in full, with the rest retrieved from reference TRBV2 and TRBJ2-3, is EPEVTQTPSHQVTQMGQEVILRCVPISNHLYFYWYRQILGQKVEFLVSFYNNEISEKSEIFDDQFSVERPDGSNFTLKIRSTKLEDSAMYFCASASLAGTQYFGPGTRLTVL.

CDR3: CASSYEFEGPSDTQYF. CDR3 nucleotides: TGTGCCAGCAGTTACGAATTCGAAGGCCCCTCCGATACGCAGTATTTT. V usage is TRBV6-5 and J usage is TRBJ2-3; no clear D. Trimming removed 2 bases at V and 6 bases at J, with 18 bases between. The CDR3 spans 16 residues. The V gene's germline CDR1 is MNHEY and CDR2 SVGAGI.

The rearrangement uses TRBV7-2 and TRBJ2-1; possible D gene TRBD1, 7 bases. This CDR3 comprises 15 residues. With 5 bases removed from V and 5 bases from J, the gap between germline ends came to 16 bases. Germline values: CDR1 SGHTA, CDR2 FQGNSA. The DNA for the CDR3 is TGTGCCAGCAGCCTGAGACAGGGCGGGAACAATGAGCAGTTCTTC. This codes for CASSLRQGGNNEQFF.

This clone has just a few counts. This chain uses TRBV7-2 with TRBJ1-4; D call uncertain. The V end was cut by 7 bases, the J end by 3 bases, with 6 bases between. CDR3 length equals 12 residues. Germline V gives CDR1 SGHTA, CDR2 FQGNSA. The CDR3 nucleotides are TGTGCCAGCACCTTCCCTAATGAAAAACTGTTTTTT. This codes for CASTFPNEKLFF.

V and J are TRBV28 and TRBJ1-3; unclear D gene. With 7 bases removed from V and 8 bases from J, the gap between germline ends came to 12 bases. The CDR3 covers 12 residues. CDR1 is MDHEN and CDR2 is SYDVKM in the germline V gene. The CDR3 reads CASTNARDTIYF. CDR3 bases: TGTGCCAGCACCAACGCCCGGGACACCATATATTTT.

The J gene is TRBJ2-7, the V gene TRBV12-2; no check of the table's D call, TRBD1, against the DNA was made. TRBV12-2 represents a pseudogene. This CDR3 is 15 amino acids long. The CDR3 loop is CASRPASDSHYEQYF. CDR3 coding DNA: TGTGCAAGCCGACCTGCTTCGGACAGCCACTACGAGCAGTACTTC.

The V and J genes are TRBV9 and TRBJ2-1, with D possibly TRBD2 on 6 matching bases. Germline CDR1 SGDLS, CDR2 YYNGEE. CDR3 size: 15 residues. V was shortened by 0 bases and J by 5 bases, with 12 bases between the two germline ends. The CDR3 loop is CASSVGLGYDNEQFF. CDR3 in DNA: TGTGCCAGCAGCGTAGGACTAGGGTACGACAATGAGCAGTTCTTC.

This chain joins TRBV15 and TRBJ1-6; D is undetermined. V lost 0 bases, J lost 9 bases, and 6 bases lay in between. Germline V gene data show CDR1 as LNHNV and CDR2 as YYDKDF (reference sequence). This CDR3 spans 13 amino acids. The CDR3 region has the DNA TGTGCCACCAGCAGAGACGTGGCTTCACCCCTCCACTTT. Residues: CATSRDVASPLHF.

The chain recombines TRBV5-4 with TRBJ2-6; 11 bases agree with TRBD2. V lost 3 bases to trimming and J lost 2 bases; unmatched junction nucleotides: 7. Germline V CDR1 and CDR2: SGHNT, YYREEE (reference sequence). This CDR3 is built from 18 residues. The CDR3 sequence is CASSSRLAGLPGANVLTF. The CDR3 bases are TGTGCCAGCAGCTCCCGACTAGCGGGGCTACCTGGGGCCAACGTCCTGACTTTC. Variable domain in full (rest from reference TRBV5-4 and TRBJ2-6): ETGVTQSPTHLIKTRGQQVTLRCSSQSGHNTVSWYQQALGQGPQFIFQYYREEENGRGNFPPRFSGLQFPNYSSELNVNALELDDSALYLCASSSRLAGLPGANVLTFGAGSRLTVL.

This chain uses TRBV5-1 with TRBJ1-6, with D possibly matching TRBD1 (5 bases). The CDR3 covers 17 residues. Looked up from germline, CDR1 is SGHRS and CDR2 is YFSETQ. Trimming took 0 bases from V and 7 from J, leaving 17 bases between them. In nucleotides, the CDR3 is TGCGCCAGCAGCTTGGAAGGTACGGCAGGGCGGAATTCACCCCTCCACTTT. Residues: CASSLEGTAGRNSPLHF.

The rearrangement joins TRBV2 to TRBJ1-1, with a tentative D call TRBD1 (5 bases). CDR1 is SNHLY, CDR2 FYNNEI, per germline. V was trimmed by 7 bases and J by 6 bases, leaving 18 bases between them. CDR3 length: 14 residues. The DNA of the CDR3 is TGTGCCAGCAACCCTAGGGGAGAAGACCCTGAAGCTTTCTTT. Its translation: CASNPRGEDPEAFF.